What follows describes a single TCR beta chain. Its specificity is unknown. The data are from a study of cytomegalovirus exposure and HLA in healthy donors. CDR1 and CDR2 from the germline V gene are MGHRA and YSYEKL. The ends lost 5 bases at V and 5 bases at J; junction bases unmatched: 11. The CDR3 is 16 residues long. Both 60 Vbeta primers and 13 Jbeta primers went into the PCR. TCRdb's table, derived via immunoSEQ multiplex PCR, lists solely in-frame clones and lacks some. Among about 130,000 clones listed, roughly two thirds were seen once. Study observations and caveats: TCR beta chains associated with HLA were, in a later analysis, more clonally expanded than equally common others.

The sample consisted of PBMCs. This TCR derives from a man aged 30-40 years in good health and CMV-seropositive. The rearrangement links TRBV4-1 to TRBJ2-1, with 8 bases identical to TRBD2. CDR3: CASSDKIAGPNNEQFF. The CDR3 DNA follows: TGCGCCAGCAGCGATAAAATAGCGGGACCTAACAATGAGCAGTTCTTC.